This TCR beta chain was obtained from a study of blood T cell repertoires in COVID-19. The wider study: Both acute and convalescent COVID-19 samples were obtained from the United States, Italy and Spain. Nucleic acid was either cDNA or gDNA, and it came from T cells, B-cell-depleted T cells, or PBMCs.

The count of this clone is one. This table comes from immunoSEQ multiplex PCR, and its TCRdb copy is limited to in-frame clones, with some not included. The sample has fewer than 80,000 clones, roughly 74% seen once. V lost 3 bases and J lost 6; bases outside the gene matches: 5. The CDR3 spans 15 residues. Germline CDR1 SGHDN, CDR2 FVKESK. V and J are TRBV14 and TRBJ1-6; 7 bases map to TRBD1. The TCR originated in a woman of 80 years or more with acute or convalescent COVID-19. The specimen was peripheral blood. CDR3 residues: CASSQPGQLNSPLHF. In DNA, the CDR3 is TGTGCCAGCAGCCAGCCGGGACAGCTTAATTCACCCCTCCACTTT.